These T cell receptor beta chains were read from a single sample in a study of long-term antiretroviral therapy in people with HIV. Only in-frame clones appear in the TCRdb table, and some are missing; sequencing was by immunoSEQ multiplex PCR. The table records around 29,000 clones, nearly 90% of them present only once. Material: unsorted PBMCs, obtained 1.1 years after starting antiretroviral therapy. The receptor set was obtained from a young man with HIV. Each CDR3 is given with its conserved first and last residue. The D gene is left open where the match is weak. Some rows mark clone size as missing; the rest say once, few, many or name a class of expanded clone.

v_gene	j_gene	abundance	d_gene	CDR3nt	CDR3aa
TRBV5-1	TRBJ1-5	few	-	TGCGCCAGCAGCTTGGAGGGGCGAAGCAATCAGCCCCAGCATTTT	CASSLEGRSNQPQHF
TRBV19	TRBJ2-7	-	TRBD2	TGTGCCAGTAGTACCGGGACTACCAACTACGAGCAGTACTTC	CASSTGTTNYEQYF
TRBV25-1	TRBJ1-3	-	-	TGTGCCAGCAGTGAAGGGGGGGCTTCTGGAAACACCATATATTTT	CASSEGGASGNTIYF
TRBV6-5	TRBJ2-3	once	-	TGTGCCAGCAGTGGAGGGACAAGCACAGATACGCAGTATTTT	CASSGGTSTDTQYF
TRBV5-1	TRBJ2-2	-	-	TGCGCCAGCAGCTTGGCCGACAACACCGGGGAGCTGTTTTTT	CASSLADNTGELFF
TRBV28	TRBJ2-6	-	-	TGTGCCAGCTCCGAGGGGCTGTTTTCCTCTGGGGCCAACGTCCTGACTTTC	CASSEGLFSSGANVLTF
TRBV19	TRBJ1-2	-	-	TGTGCCAGTAGTCCAACAGTAACTAGGTATGGCTACACCTTC	CASSPTVTRYGYTF
TRBV5-5	TRBJ1-5	-	TRBD1	TGTGCCAGCAGCCCCTCGACAGGGTGGTTGGGGCAGCCCCAGCATTTT	CASSPSTGWLGQPQHF
TRBV29-1	TRBJ1-2	-	TRBD1	TGCAGCGGCGGACAGGGTGGCGGCTACACCTTC	CSGGQGGGYTF
TRBV29-1	TRBJ2-1	-	-	TGCAGCGTTGAGGGGGGAAGCTCCTACAATGAGCAGTTCTTC	CSVEGGSSYNEQFF
TRBV27	TRBJ2-1	-	-	TGTGCCAGCAGTTTACTTCAGGGGTTGGCCTACAATGAGCAGTTCTTC	CASSLLQGLAYNEQFF